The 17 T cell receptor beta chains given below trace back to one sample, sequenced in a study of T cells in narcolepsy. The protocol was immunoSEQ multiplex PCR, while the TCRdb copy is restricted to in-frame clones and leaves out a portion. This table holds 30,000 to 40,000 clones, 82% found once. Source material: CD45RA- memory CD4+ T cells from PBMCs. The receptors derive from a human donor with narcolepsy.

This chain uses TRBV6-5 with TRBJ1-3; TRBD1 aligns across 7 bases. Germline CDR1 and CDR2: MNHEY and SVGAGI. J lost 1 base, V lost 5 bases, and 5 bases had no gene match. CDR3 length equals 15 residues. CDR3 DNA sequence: TGTGCCAGCAGTATAAACAGGGGATCTGGAAACACCATATATTTT. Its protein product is CASSINRGSGNTIYF.

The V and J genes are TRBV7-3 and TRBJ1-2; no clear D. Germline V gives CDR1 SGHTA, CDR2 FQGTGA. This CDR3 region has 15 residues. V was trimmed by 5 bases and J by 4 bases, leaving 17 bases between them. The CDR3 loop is CASSPRLDSLYGYTF. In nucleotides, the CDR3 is TGTGCCAGCAGCCCCAGACTCGATTCACTCTATGGCTACACCTTC.

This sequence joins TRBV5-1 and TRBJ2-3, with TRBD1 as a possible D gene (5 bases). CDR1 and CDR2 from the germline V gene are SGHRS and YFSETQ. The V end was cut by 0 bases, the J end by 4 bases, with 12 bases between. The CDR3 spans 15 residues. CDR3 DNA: TGCGCCAGCAGCTTGGAGGGCAGGGATTCAGATACGCAGTATTTT. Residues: CASSLEGRDSDTQYF. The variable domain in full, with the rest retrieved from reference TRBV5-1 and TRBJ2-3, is KAGVTQTPRYLIKTRGQQVTLSCSPISGHRSVSWYQQTPGQGLQFLFEYFSETQRNKGNFPGRFSGRQFSNSRSEMNVSTLELGDSALYLCASSLEGRDSDTQYFGPGTRLTVL.

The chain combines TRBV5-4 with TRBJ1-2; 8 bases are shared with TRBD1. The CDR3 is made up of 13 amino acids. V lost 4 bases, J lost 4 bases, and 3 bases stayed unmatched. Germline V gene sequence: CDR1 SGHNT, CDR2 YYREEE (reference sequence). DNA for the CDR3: TGTGCCAGCAGCACCGACAGGGGCTATGGCTACACCTTC. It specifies CASSTDRGYGYTF.

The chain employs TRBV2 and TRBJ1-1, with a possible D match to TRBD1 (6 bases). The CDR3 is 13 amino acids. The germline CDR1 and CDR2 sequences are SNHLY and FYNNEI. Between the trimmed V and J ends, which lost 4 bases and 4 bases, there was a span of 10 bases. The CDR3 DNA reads TGTGCCAGCAGTGTTTCAGGGGTCACTGAAGCTTTCTTT. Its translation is CASSVSGVTEAFF.

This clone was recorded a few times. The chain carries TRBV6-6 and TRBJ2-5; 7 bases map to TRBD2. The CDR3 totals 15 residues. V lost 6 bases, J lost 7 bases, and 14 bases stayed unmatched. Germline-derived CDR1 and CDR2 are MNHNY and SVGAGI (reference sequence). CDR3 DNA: TGTGCCAGCAGGGACCCGGGGGAGGGAGAAGGGACCCAGTACTTC. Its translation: CASRDPGEGEGTQYF.

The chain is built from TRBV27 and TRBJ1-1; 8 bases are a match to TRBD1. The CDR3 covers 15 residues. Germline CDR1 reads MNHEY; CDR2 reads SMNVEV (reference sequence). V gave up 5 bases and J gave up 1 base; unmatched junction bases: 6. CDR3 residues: CASSALGTGNTEAFF. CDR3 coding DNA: TGTGCCAGCAGTGCTCTTGGGACAGGGAACACTGAAGCTTTCTTT.

Here the CDR3 reads CASSQGQGNSPLHF. The CDR3 DNA reads TGTGCCAGCAGCCAAGGACAGGGCAATTCACCCCTCCACTTT. The gene calls are TRBV14 and TRBJ1-6; 7 bases align to TRBD1. Looked up from germline, CDR1 is SGHDN and CDR2 is FVKESK. This CDR3 contains 14 residues. Trimming cost V 1 base and J 7 bases; bases outside gene matches: 1.

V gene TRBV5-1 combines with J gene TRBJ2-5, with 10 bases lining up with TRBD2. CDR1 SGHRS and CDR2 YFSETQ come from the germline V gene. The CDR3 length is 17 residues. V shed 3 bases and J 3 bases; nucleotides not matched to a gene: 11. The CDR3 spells CASSYGSGRSGEETQYF. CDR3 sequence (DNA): TGCGCCAGCAGCTACGGTAGCGGGAGGTCGGGGGAAGAGACCCAGTACTTC.

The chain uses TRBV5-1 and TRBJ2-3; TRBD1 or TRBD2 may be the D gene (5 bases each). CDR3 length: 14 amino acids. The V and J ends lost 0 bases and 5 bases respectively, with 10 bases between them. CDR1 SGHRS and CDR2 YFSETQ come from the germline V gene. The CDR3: CASSLEGAGDTQYF. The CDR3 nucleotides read TGCGCCAGCAGCTTGGAAGGGGCGGGAGATACGCAGTATTTT.

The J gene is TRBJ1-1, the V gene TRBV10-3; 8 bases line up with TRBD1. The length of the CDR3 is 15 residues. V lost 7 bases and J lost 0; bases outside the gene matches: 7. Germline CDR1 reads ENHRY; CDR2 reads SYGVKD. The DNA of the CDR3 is TGTGCCATCATCCCTGGGACAGGTTTGAACACTGAAGCTTTCTTT. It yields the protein CAIIPGTGLNTEAFF.

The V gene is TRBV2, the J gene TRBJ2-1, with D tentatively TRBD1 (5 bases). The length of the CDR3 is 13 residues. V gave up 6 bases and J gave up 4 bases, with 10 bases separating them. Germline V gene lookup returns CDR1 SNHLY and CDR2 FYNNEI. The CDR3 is CASSVDKYNEQFF. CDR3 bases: TGTGCCAGCAGCGTGGACAAATACAATGAGCAGTTCTTC.

CDR3 region: CASSEYRGGEQFF. As DNA, the CDR3 is TGTGCCAGCAGTGAATATCGTGGCGGGGAGCAGTTCTTC. J is TRBJ2-1 and V is TRBV25-1, with D maybe TRBD2 (5 bases). V lost 0 bases and J 10 bases, leaving 10 bases between the germline ends. CDR1 and CDR2 (germline): MGHDK, SYGVNS. The CDR3 runs 13 residues.

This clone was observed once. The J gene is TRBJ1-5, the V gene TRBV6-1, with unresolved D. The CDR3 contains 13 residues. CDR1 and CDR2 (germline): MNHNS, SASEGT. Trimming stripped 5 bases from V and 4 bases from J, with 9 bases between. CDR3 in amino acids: CASSYNSNQPQHF. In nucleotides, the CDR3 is TGTGCCAGCAGTTATAACTCGAATCAGCCCCAGCATTTT.

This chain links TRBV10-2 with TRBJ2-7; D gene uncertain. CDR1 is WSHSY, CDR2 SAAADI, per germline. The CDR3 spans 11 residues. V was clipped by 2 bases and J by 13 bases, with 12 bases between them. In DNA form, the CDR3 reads TGCGCCAGCAGTGAGCAACAGATCCCCTACTTC. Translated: CASSEQQIPYF.

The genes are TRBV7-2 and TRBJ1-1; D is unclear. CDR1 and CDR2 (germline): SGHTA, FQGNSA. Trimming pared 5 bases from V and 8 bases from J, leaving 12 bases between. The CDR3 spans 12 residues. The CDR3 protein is CASSVRTLEAFF. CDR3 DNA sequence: TGTGCCAGCAGCGTAAGAACCCTCGAAGCTTTCTTT. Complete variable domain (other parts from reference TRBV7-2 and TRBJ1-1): GAGVSQSPSNKVTEKGKDVELRCDPISGHTALYWYRQSLGQGLEFLIYFQGNSAPDKSGLPSDRFSAERTGGSVSTLTIQRTQQEDSAVYLCASSVRTLEAFFGQGTRLTVV.

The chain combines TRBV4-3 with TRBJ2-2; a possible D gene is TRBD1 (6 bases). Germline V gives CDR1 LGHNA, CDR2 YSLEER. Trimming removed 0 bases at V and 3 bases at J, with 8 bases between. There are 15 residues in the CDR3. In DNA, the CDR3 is TGCGCCAGCAGCCAAGAGACAGGACACACCGGGGAGCTGTTTTTT. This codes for CASSQETGHTGELFF.